The 10 T cell receptor beta chains presented below share a single source sample, sequenced in a study of regulatory T cells in long-lasting Graves disease. The sample's time point: newly diagnosed GD, antithyroid drugs for less than 3 months. There was RNA extracted from PBMCs, and the TCR library was made from it. Library construction for TCR beta used iRepertoire HTBI primers and Arm-PCR of CDR3 regions. MiXCR was run by TCRdb on the multiplex PCR reads, yielding one entry per CDR3 protein. The table shows roughly 420,000 distinct CDR3 sequences, with around a sixth occurring only once. Sequenced here: peripheral blood mononuclear cells (PBMCs), sampled at new diagnosis, from a patient treated with antithyroid drugs. The source of these receptors is a female donor with Graves disease.

This clonotype was counted at least ten times. CDR3 residues: CASSFPLAGGLWDTQYF. DNA of the CDR3: TGTGCCAGCAGTTTCCCGTTAGCGGGAGGCCTCTGGGATACGCAGTATTTT. V usage is TRBV12-3 or TRBV12-4 and J usage is TRBJ2-3, with 10 bases identical to TRBD2. J gave up 6 bases and V 3 bases, and 12 bases lay outside the gene matches. The CDR3 consists of 17 residues.

The sample holds many counts of this clonotype. CDR3 bases: TGTGCCAGCAGCCGGACAGGGGCGAGCTACGAGCAGTACTTC. Residues: CASSRTGASYEQYF. The chain recombines TRBV7-2 with TRBJ2-7, with 9 bases lining up with TRBD1. The CDR3 is 14 residues long. Germline lookup yields CDR1 SGHTA and CDR2 FQGNSA. Germline trimming cut 5 bases from V and 3 bases from J; bases unmatched to any gene: 5. Looking up the rest from reference TRBV7-2 and TRBJ2-7 gives the full variable domain: GAGVSQSPSNKVTEKGKDVELRCDPISGHTALYWYRQSLGQGLEFLIYFQGNSAPDKSGLPSDRFSAERTGGSVSTLTIQRTQQEDSAVYLCASSRTGASYEQYFGPGTRLTVT.

The V gene is TRBV7-9, the J gene TRBJ1-4; 11 bases fit TRBD1. V trimming: 3 bases; J trimming: 8 bases; junction bases outside the gene matches: 2. There are 14 residues in the CDR3. CDR1 is SEHNR and CDR2 is FQNEAQ in the germline V gene (reference sequence). CDR3: CASSLGQGVEKLFF. As DNA, the CDR3 is TGTGCCAGCAGCTTGGGACAGGGGGTAGAAAAACTGTTTTTT.

This clonotype was detected ten times or more. The chain has TRBV7-2 and TRBJ2-1, with TRBD2 identical over 7 bases. Germline CDR1 and CDR2: SGHTA and FQGNSA. Trimming at V came to 0 bases and at J to 2 bases, leaving 4 bases not matched to a gene. The CDR3 length is 16 residues. DNA of the CDR3: TGTGCCAGCAGCTTAGCTACGGGAGGAGCCTACAATGAGCAGTTCTTC. Amino acid sequence: CASSLATGGAYNEQFF.

The rearrangement links TRBV2 to TRBJ2-1, with 10 bases matching TRBD2. The J call could be wrong; TRBJ2-5 is a better fit for the DNA end. The CDR3 is 16 amino acids. Germline assignment: CDR1 SNHLY and CDR2 FYNNEI. The CDR3 sequence: CASSEQSGGALETQYF. CDR3 coding DNA: TGTGCCAGCAGTGAACAAAGCGGGGGGGCCCTTGAGACCCAGTACTTC.

Many counts were recorded for this clonotype. V is TRBV20-1 and J is TRBJ1-2; possibly TRBD1 for D (6 bases). V gave up 0 bases and J gave up 1 base, with 12 bases separating them. The germline V gene has CDR1 DFQATT and CDR2 SNEGSKA (reference sequence). The CDR3 is 15 residues long. The CDR3 protein is CSARDRGGGNYGYTF. DNA of the CDR3: TGCAGTGCTAGAGATAGGGGGGGAGGTAACTATGGCTACACCTTC.

This clonotype was found many times. The genes are TRBV28 and TRBJ1-1; D is unclear. V lost 7 bases and J 1 base, leaving 16 bases between the germline ends. This CDR3 spans 15 amino acids. CDR1 is MDHEN, CDR2 SYDVKM, per germline. CDR3 DNA sequence: TGTGCCAGCAACCCCCGGGGTAGGTGGAACACTGAAGCTTTCTTT. This sequence encodes CASNPRGRWNTEAFF.

This chain uses TRBV5-4 with TRBJ1-1; 8 bases map to TRBD1. Germline assignment: CDR1 SGHNT and CDR2 YYREEE (reference sequence). The CDR3 consists of 15 residues. The V gene end was trimmed by 0 bases and the J gene end by 1 base; junction bases not matched to a gene: 2. The CDR3, as DNA: TGTGCCAGCAGCTTGGGACAGGGGTCGAACACTGAAGCTTTCTTT. It codes for CASSLGQGSNTEAFF.

This clonotype was picked up many times. The CDR3, as DNA: TGTGCCAGTAGTAGACATGCCGGGACTAGCCCTTACAATGAGCAGTTCTTC. Its protein product is CASSRHAGTSPYNEQFF. The chain employs TRBV19 and TRBJ2-1, with 9 nucleotides matching TRBD2. With 4 bases clipped from V and 4 bases from J, the junction kept 11 bases outside the gene matches. From germline, CDR1 is LNHDA and CDR2 SQIVND (reference sequence). The CDR3 has 17 amino acids.

Points on this clonotype: This may stem from a read error, because a much larger clone lies one nucleotide away. The J gene is TRBJ2-1, the V gene TRBV14; no firm D call. This CDR3 contains 15 residues. Per the germline V gene, CDR1 is SGHDN and CDR2 is FVKESK. V dropped 8 bases and J dropped 4 bases, with 18 bases sitting between them. The CDR3 protein is CASPRKSEDYNEQFF. The DNA for the CDR3 is TGTGCCAGCCCCCGGAAGAGTGAGGATTACAATGAGCAGTTCTTC.